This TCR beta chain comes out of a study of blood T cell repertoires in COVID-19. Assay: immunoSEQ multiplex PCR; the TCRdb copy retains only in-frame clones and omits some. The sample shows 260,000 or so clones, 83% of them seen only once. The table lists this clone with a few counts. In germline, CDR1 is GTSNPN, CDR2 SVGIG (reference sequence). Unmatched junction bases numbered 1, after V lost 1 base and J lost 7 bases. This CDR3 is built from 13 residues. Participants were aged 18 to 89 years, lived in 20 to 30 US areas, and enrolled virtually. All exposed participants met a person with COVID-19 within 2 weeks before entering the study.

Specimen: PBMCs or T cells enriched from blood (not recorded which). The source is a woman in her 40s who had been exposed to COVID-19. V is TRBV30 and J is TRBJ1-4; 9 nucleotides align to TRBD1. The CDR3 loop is CAWSGDRAEKLFF. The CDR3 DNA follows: TGTGCCTGGAGTGGGGACAGGGCTGAAAAACTGTTTTTT.